The T cell receptor beta chain described here comes from a study of CD8+ T cells in alopecia areata. Treatment given: oral pan-JAK inhibitor, 5-10 mg twice daily. Study-wide results and caveats: Patients shared TCRs less clearly than mice did, possibly for HLA-related reasons. Higher clonality was seen in lesional scalp than in normal scalp, especially in alopecia totalis/universalis.

Extracted from the samples, RNA was reverse transcribed into cDNA to serve as the sequencing template. Some clones are missing from TCRdb's copy, which holds only in-frame ones; the method was immunoSEQ multiplex PCR. The sample holds about 180,000 clones, approximately 55% seen once. With regard to this clone: Its antigen is not known.

V was pared by 5 bases and J by 8 bases, with 15 bases between. The V gene's germline CDR1 is MNHEY and CDR2 SVGAGI. The CDR3 consists of 14 residues. The chain joins TRBV6-5 to TRBJ1-4; a possible D gene is TRBD1 (6 bases). The sequence derives from a human donor with alopecia areata. This material consisted of CD8+ T cells sorted from blood, taken at week 24, from a patient treated with tofacitinib. CDR3 amino acids: CASSMTGQGEKLFF. The CDR3 DNA follows: TGTGCCAGCAGTATGACGGGACAAGGGGAAAAACTGTTTTTT.